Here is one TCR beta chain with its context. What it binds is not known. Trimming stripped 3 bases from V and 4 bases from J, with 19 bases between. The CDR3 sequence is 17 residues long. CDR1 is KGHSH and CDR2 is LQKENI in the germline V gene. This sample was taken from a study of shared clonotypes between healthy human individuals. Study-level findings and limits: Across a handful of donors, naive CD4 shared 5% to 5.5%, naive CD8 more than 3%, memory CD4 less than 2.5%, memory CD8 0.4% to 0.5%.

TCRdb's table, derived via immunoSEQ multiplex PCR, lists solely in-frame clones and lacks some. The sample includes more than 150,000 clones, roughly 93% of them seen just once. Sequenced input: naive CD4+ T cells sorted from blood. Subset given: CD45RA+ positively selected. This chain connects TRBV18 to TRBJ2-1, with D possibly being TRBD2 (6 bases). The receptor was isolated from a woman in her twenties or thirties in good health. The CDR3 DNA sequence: TGTGCCAGCTCACCCTTCGAGGGAGGAGAGGGTTACAATGAGCAGTTCTTC. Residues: CASSPFEGGEGYNEQFF.